The count of the clone carrying this TCR beta chain is one. Its antigen is not identified. V was pared by 5 bases and J by 6 bases, with 8 bases of the junction left unmatched. Germline-derived CDR1 and CDR2 are LNHDA and SQIVND (reference sequence). This CDR3 region has 14 residues. The data were produced by immunoSEQ multiplex PCR, yet TCRdb's version contains in-frame clones alone and is incomplete. The sample shows tens of thousands of clones, roughly 86% of them seen only once. The data were obtained in a study of OX40 agonist ivuxolimab in advanced cancers. General observations from the study: CD8+ T cells (on average) carried more expanded clones than CD4+ T cells.

The chain uses TRBV19 and TRBJ1-1; 8 bases align to TRBD1. The origin of this receptor is an adult with an advanced solid tumor such as melanoma, head and neck, liver or kidney cancer. The input for sequencing was CD4+ or CD8+ T cells sorted from blood, taken in a trial of the OX40 agonist ivuxolimab. CDR3 loop: CASSFRDRLPEAFF. The CDR3 region has the DNA TGTGCCAGTAGTTTCCGGGACAGGCTCCCTGAAGCTTTCTTT.